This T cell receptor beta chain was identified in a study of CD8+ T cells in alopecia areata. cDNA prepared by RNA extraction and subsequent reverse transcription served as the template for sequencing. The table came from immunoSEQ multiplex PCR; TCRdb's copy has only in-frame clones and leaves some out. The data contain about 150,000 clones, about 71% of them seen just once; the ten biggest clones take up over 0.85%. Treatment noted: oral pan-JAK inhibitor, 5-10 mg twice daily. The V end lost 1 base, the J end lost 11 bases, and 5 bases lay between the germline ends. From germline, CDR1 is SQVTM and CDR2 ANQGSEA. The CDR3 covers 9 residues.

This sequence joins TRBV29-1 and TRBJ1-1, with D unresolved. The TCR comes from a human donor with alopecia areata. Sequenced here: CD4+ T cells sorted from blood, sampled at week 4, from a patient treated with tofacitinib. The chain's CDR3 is CSVEGGAFF. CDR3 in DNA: TGCAGCGTTGAAGGTGGTGCTTTCTTT.